This passage covers 12 T cell receptor beta chains from one sample sequenced in a study of blood T cells in healthy people across ages. Combining a sample-barcoded 5' primer with a J-beta primer mix, a second PCR ran for roughly 7 to 11 cycles. TCRdb reanalysed the 5' RACE reads using MiXCR and keeps one entry per CDR3 protein. The table has about a million distinct CDR3 sequences, 51% seen once; the top ten hold about 22%. Sequencing used blood. Receptors were obtained from a woman aged 55-70 years in good health.

This clonotype was counted many times. CDR3 residues: CSVGVTDTQYF. The CDR3 DNA reads as TGCAGCGTTGGTGTTACAGATACGCAGTATTTT. The chain joins TRBV29-1 to TRBJ2-3; D remains ambiguous. Trimming stripped 4 bases from V and 3 bases from J, with 5 bases between. The CDR3 runs 11 residues. Germline-derived CDR1 and CDR2 are SQVTM and ANQGSEA.

The chain is built from TRBV15 and TRBJ2-1; no clear D. The CDR3 contains 13 residues. Germline CDR1 and CDR2: LNHNV and YYDKDF (reference sequence). Between the trimmed V and J ends, which lost 3 bases and 9 bases, there was a span of 12 bases. This CDR3 is CATSSLPLTEQFF. The CDR3 DNA follows: TGTGCCACCAGCAGCCTCCCTTTAACTGAGCAGTTCTTC.

This clonotype came up a few times. This sequence joins TRBV11-2 and TRBJ2-1; 9 bases are shared with TRBD2. Germline CDR1 is SGHAT and CDR2 is FQNNGV. The CDR3 totals 16 residues. Trimming took 2 bases from V and 6 from J; bases not matched to a gene: 8. The CDR3 bases are TGTGCCAGCAGCTTACCGCTATCGACTAGCGGCAATGAGCAGTTCTTC. Protein product: CASSLPLSTSGNEQFF.

CDR3 coding DNA: TGTGCCACCAGCAGAGTGGGGGCGCGGGGCGAGCAGTACTTC. Its translation: CATSRVGARGEQYF. V gene TRBV15 combines with J gene TRBJ2-7, with D perhaps assigned TRBD1 or TRBD2 (6 bases each). The CDR3 has 14 amino acids. Trimming shortened V by 1 base and J by 6 bases, and 13 bases separated the two germline ends. The germline CDR1 and CDR2 sequences are LNHNV and YYDKDF (reference sequence).

This clonotype is a singleton in its sample. A much larger clone lies a single base off, so this may be a read error. The chain links TRBV7-2 to TRBJ2-5; tentative D call: TRBD1 (6 bases). The CDR3 length is 14 residues. CDR1 SGHTA and CDR2 FQGNSA come from the germline V gene. The CDR3 sequence: CAGSRTATQETQYF. In DNA, the CDR3 is TGTGCCGGCAGCCGGACAGCTACCCAAGAGACCCAGTACTTC.

CDR3 region: CASSAGTVWGYTF. DNA for the CDR3: TGTGCCAGCAGCGCCGGGACGGTCTGGGGCTACACCTTC. V and J are TRBV13 and TRBJ1-2, with D perhaps matching TRBD1 (5 bases). Germline lookup yields CDR1 PRHDT and CDR2 FYEKMQ (reference sequence). V was trimmed by 5 bases and J by 8 bases, leaving 15 bases between them. The CDR3 has 13 residues.

This chain joins TRBV7-9 and TRBJ2-3, with D maybe TRBD1 (5 bases). The V gene's germline CDR1 is SEHNR and CDR2 FQNEAQ (reference sequence). CDR3 length equals 11 residues. The germline V and J ends were trimmed by 10 bases and 4 bases, with 9 bases remaining between them. CDR3 coding DNA: TGTGCCACAGAAGGGGCAGATACGCAGTATTTT. Its protein is CATEGADTQYF.

The chain has TRBV12-3 or TRBV12-4 and TRBJ2-5, with 7 positions matching TRBD2. Unmatched junction bases numbered 6, after V lost 7 bases and J lost 4 bases. The CDR3 covers 13 residues. The CDR3 sequence is CASTSPGGETQYF. CDR3 nucleotides: TGTGCCAGCACCTCTCCGGGGGGAGAGACCCAGTACTTC.

The chain links TRBV4-2 to TRBJ1-1, with 9 bases matching TRBD1. Germline CDR1 LGHNA, CDR2 YNFKEQ. The CDR3 totals 15 residues. The trim removed 4 bases at V and 1 base at J, leaving 4 bases unmatched. The CDR3 reads CASSPQGARNTEAFF. As DNA, the CDR3 is TGTGCCAGCAGCCCACAGGGGGCCAGGAACACTGAAGCTTTCTTT.

The chain uses TRBV12-3 or TRBV12-4 and TRBJ2-4, with D maybe TRBD2 (5 bases). The CDR3 is made up of 14 amino acids. Trimming cost V 6 bases and J 7 bases, with 16 bases left between them. This chain's CDR3 is CASSPLGAGNIQYF. The CDR3 DNA reads as TGTGCCAGCAGCCCACTGGGAGCAGGCAACATTCAGTACTTC.

The chain is built from TRBV6-2 or TRBV6-3 and TRBJ1-1, with D possibly matching TRBD1 (5 bases). Germline CDR1 and CDR2: MNHEY and SVGEGT. The CDR3 is 13 amino acids. V dropped 6 bases and J dropped 6 bases, with 14 bases sitting between them. CDR3 in DNA: TGTGCCAGCAGCTCCGGGGGTTGGGCTGAAGCTTTCTTT. Translation: CASSSGGWAEAFF.

The genes are TRBV27 and TRBJ1-5; TRBD1 might be the D (6 bases). The CDR3 consists of 13 residues. Germline lookup yields CDR1 MNHEY and CDR2 SMNVEV (reference sequence). The germline V and J ends were trimmed by 11 bases and 7 bases, with 18 bases remaining between them. The CDR3 coding sequence is TGTGCCCGAAAACAAACAGGGTACCAGCCCCAGCATTTT. This codes for CARKQTGYQPQHF.